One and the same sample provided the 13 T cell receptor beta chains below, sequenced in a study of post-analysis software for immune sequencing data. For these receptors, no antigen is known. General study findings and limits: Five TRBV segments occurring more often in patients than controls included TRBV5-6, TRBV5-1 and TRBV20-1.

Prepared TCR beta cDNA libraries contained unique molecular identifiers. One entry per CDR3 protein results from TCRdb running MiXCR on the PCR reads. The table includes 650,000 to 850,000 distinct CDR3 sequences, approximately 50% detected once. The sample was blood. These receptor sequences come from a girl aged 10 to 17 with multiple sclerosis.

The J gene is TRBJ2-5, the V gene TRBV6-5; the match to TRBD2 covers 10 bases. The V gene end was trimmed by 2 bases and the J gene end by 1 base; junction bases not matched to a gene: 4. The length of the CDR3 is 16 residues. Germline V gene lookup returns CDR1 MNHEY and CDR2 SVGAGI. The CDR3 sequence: CASSYGLAGVQETQYF. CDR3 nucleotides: TGTGCCAGCAGTTACGGGCTAGCGGGGGTCCAAGAGACCCAGTACTTC.

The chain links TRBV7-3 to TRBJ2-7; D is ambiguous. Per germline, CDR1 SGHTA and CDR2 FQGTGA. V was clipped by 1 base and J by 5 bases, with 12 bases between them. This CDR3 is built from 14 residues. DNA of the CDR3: TGTGCCAGCAGCTTAATGGCAGGTTACGACGAGCAGTACTTC. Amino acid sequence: CASSLMAGYDEQYF.

The CDR3 DNA is TGTGCCAGCAGTTTACGGAGGGGATACTACAATGAGCAGTTCTTC. It specifies CASSLRRGYYNEQFF. The chain links TRBV27 to TRBJ2-1; maybe TRBD2 (6 bases). The CDR3 totals 15 residues. Germline V lookup: CDR1 MNHEY, CDR2 SMNVEV (reference sequence). The V gene lost 2 bases and the J gene lost 3 bases, with 11 bases spanning the gap.

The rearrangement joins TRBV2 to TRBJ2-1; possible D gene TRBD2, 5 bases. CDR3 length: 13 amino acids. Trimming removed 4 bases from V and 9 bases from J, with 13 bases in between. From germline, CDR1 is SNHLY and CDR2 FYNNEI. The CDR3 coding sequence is TGTGCCAGCAGTGGAGGGTCAATGGTTGAGCAGTTCTTC. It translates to CASSGGSMVEQFF.

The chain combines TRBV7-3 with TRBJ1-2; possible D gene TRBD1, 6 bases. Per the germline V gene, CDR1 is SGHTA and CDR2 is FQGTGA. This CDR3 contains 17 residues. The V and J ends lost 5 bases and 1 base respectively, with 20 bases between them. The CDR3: CASSRSPQGRSNYGYTF. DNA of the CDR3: TGTGCCAGCAGCCGAAGCCCACAGGGTAGGAGTAACTATGGCTACACCTTC.

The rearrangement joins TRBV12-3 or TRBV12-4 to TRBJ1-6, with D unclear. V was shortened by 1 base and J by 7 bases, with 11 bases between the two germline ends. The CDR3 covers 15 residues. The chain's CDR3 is CASSLGSTGNSPLHF. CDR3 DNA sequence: TGTGCCAGCAGTTTAGGGTCGACCGGGAATTCACCCCTCCACTTT.

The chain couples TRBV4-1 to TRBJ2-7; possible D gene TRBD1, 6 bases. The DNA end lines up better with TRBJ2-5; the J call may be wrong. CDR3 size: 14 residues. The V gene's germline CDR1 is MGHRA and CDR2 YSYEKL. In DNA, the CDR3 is TGCGCCAGCAGCCAAGGGGACACGGGGTCGACCCAGTACTTC. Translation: CASSQGDTGSTQYF.

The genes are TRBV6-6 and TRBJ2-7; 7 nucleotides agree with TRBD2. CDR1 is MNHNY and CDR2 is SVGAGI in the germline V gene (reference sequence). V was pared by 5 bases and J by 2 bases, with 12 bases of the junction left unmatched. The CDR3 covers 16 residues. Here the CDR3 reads CASSATLAGLTYEQYF. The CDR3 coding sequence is TGTGCCAGCAGTGCAACATTAGCGGGTCTAACCTACGAGCAGTACTTC.

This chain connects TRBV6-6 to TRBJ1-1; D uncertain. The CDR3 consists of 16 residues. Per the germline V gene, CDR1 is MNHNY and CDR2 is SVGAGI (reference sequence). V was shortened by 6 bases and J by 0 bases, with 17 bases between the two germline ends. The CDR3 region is CASRSQGGSMNTEAFF. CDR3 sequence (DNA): TGTGCCAGCAGATCGCAAGGCGGGAGCATGAACACTGAAGCTTTCTTT.

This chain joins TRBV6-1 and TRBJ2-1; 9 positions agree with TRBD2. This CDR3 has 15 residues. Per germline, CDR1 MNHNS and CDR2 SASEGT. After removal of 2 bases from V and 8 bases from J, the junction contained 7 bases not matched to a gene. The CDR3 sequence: CASSELGLARDEQFF. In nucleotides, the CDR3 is TGTGCCAGCAGTGAACTTGGACTAGCGCGCGATGAGCAGTTCTTC.

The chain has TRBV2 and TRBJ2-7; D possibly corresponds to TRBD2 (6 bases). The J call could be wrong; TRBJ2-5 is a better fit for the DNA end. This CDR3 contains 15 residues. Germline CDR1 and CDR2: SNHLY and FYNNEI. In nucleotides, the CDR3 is TGTGCCAGCAGTTCCCGAATGGGGAGGCGAGAGACCCAGTACTTC. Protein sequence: CASSSRMGRRETQYF.

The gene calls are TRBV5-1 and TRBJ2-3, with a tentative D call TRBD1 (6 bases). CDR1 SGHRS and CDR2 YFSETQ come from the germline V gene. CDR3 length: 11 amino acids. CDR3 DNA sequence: TGCCGGGAAGGGGGAACAGATACGCAGTATTTT. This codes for CREGGTDTQYF.

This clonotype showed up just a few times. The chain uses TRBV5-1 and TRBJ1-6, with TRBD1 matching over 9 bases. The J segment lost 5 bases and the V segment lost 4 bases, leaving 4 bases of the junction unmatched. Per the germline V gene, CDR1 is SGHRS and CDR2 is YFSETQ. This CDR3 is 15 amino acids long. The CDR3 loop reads CASSLRDRDNSPLHF. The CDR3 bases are TGCGCCAGCAGCCTGCGGGACAGGGATAATTCACCCCTCCACTTT.